One and the same sample provided the 11 T cell receptor beta chains below, sequenced in a study of cytomegalovirus exposure and HLA in healthy donors. Primers for the PCR totalled 60 Vbeta and 13 Jbeta. Produced via immunoSEQ multiplex PCR; TCRdb's table is partial and in-frame only. Its table records roughly 110,000 clones. Sequencing was carried out using PBMCs. These receptors came from a man aged 30 to 45 in good health and CMV-seronegative.

The chain links TRBV19 to TRBJ2-7; D unclear. The V and J ends lost 3 bases and 1 base respectively, with 13 bases between them. CDR1 LNHDA and CDR2 SQIVND come from the germline V gene (reference sequence). CDR3 size: 15 residues. This CDR3 is CASSMRQKPSYEQYF. The CDR3 coding sequence is TGTGCCAGTAGTATGCGGCAAAAGCCATCCTACGAGCAGTACTTC.

The chain carries TRBV27 and TRBJ1-2; 12 nucleotides match TRBD1. The CDR3 totals 15 residues. V was pared by 6 bases and J by 6 bases, with 8 bases of the junction left unmatched. Germline-derived CDR1 and CDR2 are MNHEY and SMNVEV (reference sequence). CDR3 in DNA: TGTGCCAGCAGGGGTATGGGGACAGGGGGCCATGGCTACACCTTC. This encodes CASRGMGTGGHGYTF.

The chain employs TRBV9 and TRBJ1-3; tentative D call: TRBD1 (5 bases). Trimming took off 0 bases at V and 2 bases at J, with 9 bases between the two ends. Germline V CDR1 and CDR2: SGDLS, YYNGEE. The CDR3 loop spans 15 amino acids. CDR3 amino acids: CASSVGPGTGNTIYF. In DNA, the CDR3 is TGTGCCAGCAGCGTAGGCCCAGGGACTGGAAACACCATATATTTT. Full variable domain (outside the CDR3, taken from reference TRBV9 and TRBJ1-3): DSGVTQTPKHLITATGQRVTLRCSPRSGDLSVYWYQQSLDQGLQFLIQYYNGEERAKGNILERFSAQQFPDLHSELNLSSLELGDSALYFCASSVGPGTGNTIYFGEGSWLTVV.

The CDR3 here is CAWSGGSTDTQYF. In DNA form, the CDR3 reads TGTGCCTGGAGTGGGGGCAGCACAGATACGCAGTATTTT. The chain carries TRBV30 and TRBJ2-3; possibly TRBD1 for D (5 bases). Germline loops: CDR1 GTSNPN, CDR2 SVGIG (reference sequence). Trimming cost V 1 base and J 0 bases, with 5 bases left between them. The CDR3 covers 13 residues.

The V call is TRBV6-6, the J call TRBJ2-7, with D unclear. In germline, CDR1 is MNHNY, CDR2 SVGAGI (reference sequence). The CDR3 contains 11 residues. V lost 5 bases and J lost 4, with 6 bases in between. The CDR3 DNA follows: TGTGCCAGCAGTCGCGGTTACGAGCAGTACTTC. This codes for CASSRGYEQYF.

This chain joins TRBV5-1 and TRBJ1-1; D may be TRBD1 (5 bases). Germline loops: CDR1 SGHRS, CDR2 YFSETQ. The CDR3 extends over 14 amino acids. V shed 2 bases and J shed 3 bases, with 11 bases lying between them. CDR3 coding DNA: TGCGCCAGCAGCTTACAGGTTACAGACACTGAAGCTTTCTTT. Translated, it gives CASSLQVTDTEAFF. Together with reference TRBV5-1 and TRBJ1-1, the CDR3 gives the full variable domain: KAGVTQTPRYLIKTRGQQVTLSCSPISGHRSVSWYQQTPGQGLQFLFEYFSETQRNKGNFPGRFSGRQFSNSRSEMNVSTLELGDSALYLCASSLQVTDTEAFFGQGTRLTVV.

The chain employs TRBV29-1 and TRBJ1-2; 11 positions match TRBD1. The ends lost 3 bases at V and 7 bases at J; junction bases unmatched: 4. The CDR3 runs 13 residues. The V gene's germline CDR1 is SQVTM and CDR2 ANQGSEA. CDR3 region: CSVDWTGGSGYTF. CDR3 nucleotide sequence: TGCAGCGTTGACTGGACAGGGGGCTCTGGCTACACCTTC.

V gene TRBV10-3 combines with J gene TRBJ1-3; no reliable D call. V was clipped by 4 bases and J by 3 bases, with 16 bases between them. Germline V lookup: CDR1 ENHRY, CDR2 SYGVKD. The CDR3 extends over 16 amino acids. CDR3 sequence reads: CAISVEFQWFGNTIYF. The CDR3 coding sequence is TGTGCCATCAGTGTCGAGTTCCAATGGTTTGGAAACACCATATATTTT.

The chain carries TRBV18 and TRBJ1-3; maybe TRBD1 (5 bases). The CDR3 runs 18 residues. The germline CDR1 and CDR2 sequences are KGHSH and LQKENI. Trimming cost V 2 bases and J 0 bases, with 17 bases left between them. The CDR3 loop reads CASSPSGQGQSSGNTIYF. DNA for the CDR3: TGTGCCAGCTCACCAAGTGGCCAGGGCCAGAGCTCTGGAAACACCATATATTTT.

The CDR3 loop reads CAWSVGGNQPQHF. CDR3 coding DNA: TGTGCCTGGAGTGTAGGGGGAAATCAGCCCCAGCATTTT. The rearrangement links TRBV30 to TRBJ1-5; the D gene is possibly TRBD1 (6 bases). The CDR3 runs to 13 residues. The germline gives CDR1 GTSNPN, CDR2 SVGIG (reference sequence). V was pared by 0 bases and J by 4 bases, with 7 bases between.

The chain carries TRBV4-2 and TRBJ2-3; 14 bases match TRBD2. Germline CDR1 is LGHNA and CDR2 is YNFKEQ. V shed 0 bases, J shed 2 bases, and the junction held 10 bases outside the gene matches. The CDR3 is made up of 20 amino acids. In DNA form, the CDR3 reads TGTGCCAGCAGCCAAGACCGCGGACTAGCGGGGGGCCATGACACAGATACGCAGTATTTT. Its protein product is CASSQDRGLAGGHDTDTQYF.